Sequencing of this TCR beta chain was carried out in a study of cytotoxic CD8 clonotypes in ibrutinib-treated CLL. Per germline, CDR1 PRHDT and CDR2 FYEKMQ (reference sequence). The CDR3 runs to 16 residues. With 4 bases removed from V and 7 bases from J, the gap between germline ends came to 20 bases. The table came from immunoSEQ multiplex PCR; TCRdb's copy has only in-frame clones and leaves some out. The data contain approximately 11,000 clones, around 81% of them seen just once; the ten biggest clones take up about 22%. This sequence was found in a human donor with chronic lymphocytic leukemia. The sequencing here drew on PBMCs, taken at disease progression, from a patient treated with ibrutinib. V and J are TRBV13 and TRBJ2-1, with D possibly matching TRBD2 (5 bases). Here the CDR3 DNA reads TGTGCCAGCAGCTACCACGGGGAGATTAGGCGGAATGAGCAGTTCTTC. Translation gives CASSYHGEIRRNEQFF. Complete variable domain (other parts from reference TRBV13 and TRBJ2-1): AAGVIQSPRHLIKEKRETATLKCYPIPRHDTVYWYQQGPGQDPQFLISFYEKMQSDKGSIPDRFSAQQFSDYHSELNMSSLELGDSALYFCASSYHGEIRRNEQFFGPGTRLTVL.